This T cell receptor (beta chain) is drawn from a study of cytomegalovirus exposure and HLA in healthy donors. Study in general: Assignment to the Caucasian-associated ancestry cluster applied to more than 75% of the approximately 380 genotyped donors.

In the case of this clone: Its antigen is currently unknown.

J gave up 3 bases and V 6 bases, and 7 bases lay outside the gene matches. This CDR3 is 13 amino acids long. CDR1 SQVTM and CDR2 ANQGSEA come from the germline V gene. The PCR employed 60 Vbeta primers together with 13 Jbeta primers. Sequencing used immunoSEQ multiplex PCR; TCRdb keeps in-frame clones, though not all of them. The sample consists of about 130,000 clones, approximately 74% of them appearing once. Overall study results and limits: A later analysis appeared to link common viral pathogens to several of the most significant clusters. In a later analysis, HLA-associated TCR beta chains were more clonally expanded than equally common others.

This sequence was found in a man younger than 35 in good health and CMV-seropositive. The gene calls are TRBV29-1 and TRBJ1-1, with 7 bases lining up with TRBD1. The specimen sequenced was PBMCs. CDR3 residues: CSVGVQGDTEAFF. As DNA, the CDR3 is TGCAGCGTGGGGGTCCAGGGGGACACTGAAGCTTTCTTT.